This TCR beta chain was documented in a study of blood T cell repertoires in COVID-19. Sequencing was performed with immunoSEQ multiplex PCR; in TCRdb, only in-frame clones are kept and a portion is missing. The data show roughly 30,000 clones, 85% seen once. V shed 6 bases, J shed 6 bases, and the junction held 18 bases outside the gene matches. The CDR3 runs 19 residues. Germline V gene sequence: CDR1 LNHDA, CDR2 SQIVND (reference sequence). The sequence derives from a man between 60 and 75 years old with active COVID-19. The V and J genes are TRBV19 and TRBJ2-3; 13 bases match TRBD2. Sequenced input: peripheral blood. The CDR3 bases are TGTGCCAGTAGCCACTCCCCCTCCCCTGGACTAGCGGGAGAGGATACGCAGTATTTT. Its translation is CASSHSPSPGLAGEDTQYF.